This T cell receptor (beta chain) was sequenced for a study of CD4 T cells in relation to SARS-CoV-2 and coronaviruses. Points on this clone: Antigen specificity is unknown.

Assay used: immunoSEQ multiplex PCR; TCRdb lists only in-frame clones, some missing. The table records around 31,000 clones, 65% to 80% of them present only once. CDR1 and CDR2 from the germline V gene are SGHAT and FQNNGV. The V end was cut by 0 bases, the J end by 3 bases, with 10 bases between. The CDR3 covers 15 residues. The genes are TRBV11-2 and TRBJ2-3; perhaps TRBD2 as D (6 bases). Sequencing was performed on memory CD4+ T cells from PBMCs, cultured in vitro. This TCR derives from an adult with COVID-19. The CDR3 DNA sequence: TGTGCCAGCAGCTTAGATAGCGGTTCTACAGATACGCAGTATTTT. Protein product: CASSLDSGSTDTQYF.